This is a list of T cell receptor beta chains from one sample in a study of OX40 agonist ivuxolimab in advanced cancers. Using immunoSEQ multiplex PCR, the repertoire was profiled, and TCRdb retains in-frame clones only, with some absent. The table includes 45,000 or so clones, 88% detected once. Sequences were derived from CD4+ or CD8+ T cells sorted from blood, sampled in a trial of the OX40 agonist ivuxolimab. These receptors all stem from an adult with an advanced solid tumor such as melanoma, head and neck, liver or kidney cancer. Both conserved end residues are part of each CDR3. Each record gives: D gene, clone size, V gene, CDR3 length, J gene, CDR3 protein, CDR3 DNA. A D gene is named only where the DNA matches it firmly. A row's size may be missing; if present it is once, few, many or a size class.

>NA|NA|TRBV7-2|13|TRBJ2-5
CASSPTREETQYF
TGTGCCAGCAGTCCAACTAGGGAAGAGACCCAGTACTTC
>TRBD2|NA|TRBV28|13|TRBJ2-7
CASNRLAPSFKIF
TGTGCCAGCAATCGACTAGCGCCTTCCTTTAAGATTTTC
>NA|NA|TRBV6-1|15|TRBJ2-7
CASSEKGGGQYEQYF
TGTGCCAGCAGTGAAAAAGGGGGTGGGCAATACGAGCAGTACTTC
>NA|NA|TRBV4-2|13|TRBJ2-1
CASSQELGAAEFF
TGTGCCAGCAGCCAAGAGTTGGGGGCAGCGGAGTTCTTC
>NA|NA|TRBV12-5|14|TRBJ1-4
CASGLGQLNEKLFF
TGTGCTAGTGGTTTGGGACAGCTAAATGAAAAACTGTTTTTT
>TRBD1|once|TRBV9|14|TRBJ2-5
CASSPQGNQETQYF
TGTGCCAGCAGCCCACAGGGGAACCAAGAGACCCAGTACTTC
>NA|NA|TRBV4-1|14|TRBJ2-3
CASSPQGFTDTQYF
TGCGCCAGCAGTCCTCAGGGTTTCACAGATACGCAGTATTTT
>NA|NA|TRBV11-1|11|TRBJ2-7
CASSSSYEQYF
TGTGCCAGCAGCTCCTCCTACGAGCAGTACTTC
>NA|NA|TRBV11-2|13|TRBJ2-7
CASTRGTGHEQYF
TGTGCCAGCACAAGAGGGACTGGGCACGAGCAGTACTTC
>NA|NA|TRBV28|12|TRBJ2-7
CASSYRELGQYF
TGTGCCAGCAGCTACAGGGAACTCGGGCAGTACTTC
>NA|NA|TRBV6-1|14|TRBJ2-3
CASSDSGGTDTQYF
TGTGCCAGCAGTGATTCCGGGGGCACAGATACGCAGTATTTT
>TRBD2|once|TRBV7-9|13|TRBJ2-1
CASSLAGGHREFF
TGTGCCAGCAGCTTAGCGGGAGGGCATCGGGAGTTCTTC
>TRBD1|NA|TRBV27|14|TRBJ1-1
CASSLTGTNTEAFF
TGTGCCAGCAGCTTGACAGGGACGAACACTGAAGCTTTCTTT
>TRBD2|NA|TRBV18|15|TRBJ2-5
CASSPPLAVQETQYF
TGTGCCAGCTCACCTCCCCTAGCGGTTCAAGAGACCCAGTACTTC
>NA|NA|TRBV6-1|15|TRBJ2-7
CASRRDTGWGIEQYF
TGTGCCAGCAGAAGGGATACAGGGTGGGGCATCGAGCAGTACTTC
>TRBD1|few|TRBV9|16|TRBJ2-3
CASSVGRQGGADTQYF
TGTGCCAGCAGCGTAGGCCGACAGGGCGGAGCAGATACGCAGTATTTT
>TRBD2|NA|TRBV27|12|TRBJ2-3
CASSPPGGTQYF
TGTGCCAGCAGTCCGCCGGGAGGGACGCAGTATTTT
>TRBD1|few|TRBV9|17|TRBJ1-1
CASSVDAGGVGRAEAFF
TGTGCCAGCAGCGTAGATGCAGGGGGCGTGGGTAGGGCTGAAGCTTTCTTT
>TRBD1|NA|TRBV7-9|15|TRBJ1-1
CASSRGDRMNTEAFF
TGTGCCAGCTCGCGGGGGGACAGAATGAACACTGAAGCTTTCTTT
>NA|NA|TRBV29-1|15|TRBJ2-4
CSVEDQGLTKNIQYF
TGCAGCGTTGAAGATCAAGGGTTAACCAAAAACATTCAGTACTTC
>TRBD1|NA|TRBV7-2|15|TRBJ1-4
CASSSRGRPNEKLFF
TGTGCCAGCAGCTCAAGGGGGCGGCCTAATGAAAAACTGTTTTTT
>TRBD2|few|TRBV5-1|16|TRBJ2-1
CASSRGASSGSNEQFF
TGCGCCAGCAGCCGTGGCGCGTCTAGCGGGTCGAATGAGCAGTTCTTC
>NA|NA|TRBV30|13|TRBJ1-3
CAWRSDSGNTIYF
TGTGCCTGGAGATCGGACTCTGGAAACACCATATATTTT
>NA|NA|TRBV9|15|TRBJ2-6
CASSEGGSGANVLTF
TGTGCCAGCAGCGAGGGGGGCTCTGGGGCCAACGTCCTGACTTTC
>NA|NA|TRBV6-5|14|TRBJ1-1
CASSGRQESTEAFF
TGTGCCAGCAGTGGACGACAGGAGAGCACTGAAGCTTTCTTT
>TRBD1|NA|TRBV6-6|15|TRBJ1-4
CASSYSGQGGEKLFF
TGTGCCAGCAGTTACTCGGGACAGGGAGGCGAAAAACTGTTTTTT
>NA|few|TRBV5-6|15|TRBJ2-7
CASSHGSLGSYEQYF
TGTGCCAGCAGCCACGGGTCACTCGGGTCCTACGAGCAGTACTTC
>NA|NA|TRBV7-2|15|TRBJ1-1
CASSLNSGGVTEAFF
TGTGCCAGCAGCTTAAACTCGGGGGGAGTCACTGAAGCTTTCTTT
>NA|NA|TRBV7-9|11|TRBJ1-2
CASSTSGGYTF
TGTGCCAGCAGCACCAGCGGAGGCTACACCTTC
>TRBD1|NA|TRBV7-8|16|TRBJ1-3
CASSLARTGIGNTIYF
TGTGCCAGCAGCTTAGCTAGGACAGGGATTGGAAACACCATATATTTT
>TRBD2|NA|TRBV6-4|16|TRBJ2-5
CASSLATSGRAETQYF
TGTGCCAGCAGTCTAGCGACTAGCGGGAGAGCGGAGACCCAGTACTTC
>NA|NA|TRBV15|16|TRBJ1-2
CATSRDRWGGNYGYTF
TGTGCCACCAGCAGAGATCGGTGGGGGGGGAACTATGGCTACACCTTC
>NA|NA|TRBV5-6|15|TRBJ1-1
CASSSTGRWDTEAFF
TGTGCCAGCAGCTCGACGGGCAGGTGGGACACTGAAGCTTTCTTT
>NA|NA|TRBV6-4|13|TRBJ2-2
CASSGRGTGELFF
TGTGCCAGCAGTGGGAGAGGTACCGGGGAGCTGTTTTTT
>NA|NA|TRBV7-7|14|TRBJ2-5
CASSPTVSGETQYF
TGTGCTAGCAGCCCCACGGTATCGGGGGAGACCCAGTACTTC
>NA|NA|TRBV5-1|15|TRBJ2-2
CASSSGIGSTGELFF
TGCGCCAGCAGCTCCGGGATAGGATCCACCGGGGAGCTGTTTTTT
>NA|NA|TRBV5-1|17|TRBJ2-3
CASTSTGGSAFSDTQYF
TGCGCCAGCACGAGTACTGGGGGGAGTGCGTTCTCAGATACGCAGTATTTT
>NA|NA|TRBV7-9|14|TRBJ2-7
CASSLEGPAGEQYF
TGTGCCAGCAGCTTAGAGGGGCCAGCAGGGGAGCAGTACTTC
>TRBD1|NA|TRBV6-5|14|TRBJ1-2
CASSIQTGVHGYTF
TGTGCCAGCAGTATCCAGACAGGGGTTCATGGCTACACCTTC
>TRBD2|NA|TRBV28|15|TRBJ2-1
CASRRGLATYNEQFF
TGTGCCAGCAGGAGGGGACTAGCGACTTACAATGAGCAGTTCTTC
>TRBD2|NA|TRBV27|15|TRBJ2-7
CASSPELAGVHEQYF
TGTGCCAGCAGTCCCGAACTAGCGGGAGTACACGAGCAGTACTTC
>NA|NA|TRBV7-9|12|TRBJ2-5
CASSLVQETQYF
TGTGCCAGCAGCTTAGTTCAAGAGACCCAGTACTTC
>TRBD1|NA|TRBV29-1|15|TRBJ2-1
CTPREDRGNHNEQFF
TGCACTCCACGGGAGGACAGGGGCAACCACAATGAGCAGTTCTTC
>TRBD1|NA|TRBV6-5|16|TRBJ2-7
CASSSPKGTGGFEQYF
TGTGCCAGCAGTTCCCCCAAGGGGACAGGGGGATTCGAGCAGTACTTC
>TRBD1|NA|TRBV9|15|TRBJ1-2
CASSVGAGGIYGYTF
TGTGCCAGCAGCGTAGGGGCAGGGGGCATCTATGGCTACACCTTC
>TRBD2|NA|TRBV4-1|16|TRBJ2-3
CASSQDRTSGRDTQYF
TGCGCCAGCAGCCAAGATAGGACTAGCGGGAGAGATACGCAGTATTTT
>NA|NA|TRBV7-2|15|TRBJ1-4
CASSLISGFSEKLFF
TGTGCCAGCAGCTTAATCTCCGGGTTTAGTGAAAAACTGTTTTTT
>TRBD2|NA|TRBV6-5|15|TRBJ2-1
CASSFTRLAVNEQFF
TGTGCCAGCAGTTTTACCCGCCTAGCGGTCAATGAGCAGTTCTTC
>NA|NA|TRBV5-1|13|TRBJ2-1
CASSQDNAVEQFF
TGCGCCAGCAGCCAGGACAACGCCGTTGAGCAGTTCTTC
>TRBD2|NA|TRBV9|15|TRBJ2-5
CASSRGLADQETQYF
TGTGCCAGCAGCCGGGGACTAGCGGATCAAGAGACCCAGTACTTC
>NA|NA|TRBV5-1|15|TRBJ2-1
CASSKIPDSYNEQFF
TGCGCCAGCAGCAAAATACCGGACAGCTACAATGAGCAGTTCTTC
>TRBD2|NA|TRBV9|16|TRBJ2-7
CASSADDRGTSAEQYF
TGTGCCAGCAGCGCGGATGACCGCGGGACTAGCGCCGAGCAGTACTTC
>TRBD1|NA|TRBV6-6|16|TRBJ1-5
CASSYYGDRPNQPQHF
TGTGCCAGCAGTTACTACGGGGACAGGCCTAATCAGCCCCAGCATTTT
>NA|NA|TRBV29-1|11|TRBJ1-4
CSVAGGEKLFF
TGCAGCGTTGCAGGTGGCGAAAAACTGTTTTTT
>TRBD2|NA|TRBV11-2|17|TRBJ2-5
CASSTRLAGVSAETQYF
TGTGCCAGCAGCACTCGACTAGCGGGAGTAAGTGCGGAGACCCAGTACTTC
>TRBD2|NA|TRBV27|15|TRBJ2-2
CASQSAGGGDGELFF
TGTGCCAGCCAAAGTGCGGGAGGGGGAGACGGGGAGCTGTTTTTT
>NA|once|TRBV19|15|TRBJ2-2
CASKIGLVRTGELFF
TGTGCCAGTAAGATCGGGCTAGTACGGACCGGGGAGCTGTTTTTT
>NA|NA|TRBV9|18|TRBJ1-4
CASSVDPGEAATNEKLFF
TGTGCCAGCAGCGTAGATCCCGGGGAGGCCGCAACTAATGAAAAACTGTTTTTT